This TCR beta chain stems from a study of blood T cell repertoires in COVID-19. Study as a whole: Donors in the United States, Italy and Spain gave samples during acute or convalescent COVID-19. Sample material is recorded as cDNA or gDNA derived from T cells, B-cell-depleted T cells, or PBMCs.

Original processing notes: Amplifying reference gene primers gave estimates of nucleated cell counts. The assay was immunoSEQ multiplex PCR, and TCRdb's table has in-frame clones only and misses some. That table furnishes V, J and clone size, whereas the DNA furnished D and trimming. This sample yields about 210,000 clones, of which 70% to 90% are seen a single time; 1.5% belongs to the top ten. The CDR3 sequence is 15 residues long. V was shortened by 0 bases and J by 2 bases, with 12 bases between the two germline ends. In germline, CDR1 is SGDLS, CDR2 YYNGEE. The sequenced sample was peripheral blood. The rearrangement joins TRBV9 to TRBJ2-7; perhaps TRBD2 as D (5 bases). The source is a man in his late teens or twenties with active or convalescent COVID-19. The CDR3 DNA reads as TGTGCCAGCAGCGTAGGAGAGGGCTCCGCCTACGAGCAGTACTTC. Translated: CASSVGEGSAYEQYF.